The 31 T cell receptor beta chains below all came from one sample that was sequenced in a study of naive and memory T cell subsets (dated by TCRdb to 2015 to 2018). The library was generated by UMI-ligation and nested PCR. The instrument was an Illumina MiSeq. The beta constant-region primer consisted of an equimolar mixture of two oligonucleotides that together covered TRBC1 and TRBC2. Four rounds of PCR, combining the SP2 primer with nested alpha and beta constant-region primers, were used to amplify the ligated cDNA. Starting from the raw public reads, TCRdb applied fastp trimming at Q25, assembled clones with MiXCR and retained in-frame beta chains. Rows merge per CDR3 protein into single entries with the most common DNA and genes. In all, the sample holds some 15,000 distinct CDR3 sequences, and approximately 9.4% of those were seen once. Jointly, the top ten make up roughly 23% of the sample.

Input material: central memory CD8+ T cells from blood. Interpreted using the paper, the cell subset or site label stands for: central memory, CD45RA- CD27+. These receptors were collected from a human donor in good health.

The table lists this clonotype with a few counts. The chain links TRBV6-4 to TRBJ2-1; D is ambiguous. CDR1 MRHNA and CDR2 SNTAGT come from the germline V gene. The V end lost 4 bases, the J end lost 0 bases, and 7 bases lay between the germline ends. The CDR3 is made up of 14 amino acids. The CDR3 loop reads CASSVDSSYNEQFF. The CDR3 region has the DNA TGTGCCAGCAGTGTTGATAGCTCCTACAATGAGCAGTTCTTC.

By sample share, this clonotype is medium-sized. The V gene is TRBV4-3, the J gene TRBJ2-1, with D perhaps assigned TRBD1 or TRBD2 (7 bases each). The V end was cut by 4 bases, the J end by 1 base, with 23 bases between. Looked up from germline, CDR1 is LGHNA and CDR2 is YSLEER. There are 19 residues in the CDR3. DNA for the CDR3: TGCGCCAGCAGCCCAGGGGGTCTAGCGGAAGAAAAATCCTACAATGAGCAGTTCTTC. This sequence encodes CASSPGGLAEEKSYNEQFF.

This clonotype occurred many times. The V and J genes are TRBV29-1 and TRBJ2-1; TRBD2 agrees at 7 bases. Trimming at V came to 3 bases and at J to 4 bases, leaving 3 bases not matched to a gene. The CDR3 extends over 13 amino acids. Germline assignment: CDR1 SQVTM and CDR2 ANQGSEA. CDR3 sequence: CSVEPGGYNEQFF. For the CDR3, the DNA is TGCAGCGTTGAGCCGGGGGGTTACAATGAGCAGTTCTTC.

This clonotype has just a few counts. The chain recombines TRBV6-2 or TRBV6-3 with TRBJ2-7; 9 bases fit TRBD2. Germline lookup yields CDR1 MNHEY and CDR2 SVGEGT. Trimming removed 0 bases from V and 5 bases from J; junction bases left unmatched: 17. The length of the CDR3 is 19 residues. The CDR3 nucleotides are TGTGCCAGCAGTTACTCGATATGGATGCGGCGGGAGGGGAGGAACGAGCAGTACTTC. It encodes CASSYSIWMRREGRNEQYF.

This clonotype was seen a handful of times. The chain links TRBV6-4 to TRBJ2-3; 9 bases line up with TRBD2. V shed 10 bases, J shed 0 bases, and the junction held 8 bases outside the gene matches. Germline V lookup: CDR1 MRHNA, CDR2 SNTAGT. The CDR3 spans 15 residues. The CDR3 here is CATSASGTSTDTQYF. Here the CDR3 DNA reads TGTGCCACGAGCGCTAGCGGGACTAGCACAGATACGCAGTATTTT.

There are a few counts of this clonotype. The chain combines TRBV2 with TRBJ2-7; D may match TRBD1 or TRBD2 (5 bases each). The V and J ends lost 4 bases and 3 bases respectively, with 19 bases between them. The CDR3 sequence is 16 residues long. The germline V gene encodes CDR1 SNHLY and CDR2 FYNNEI. In DNA, the CDR3 is TGTGCCAGCAGTGGGGGGATCCCAACCGCCGGCTACGAGCAGTACTTC. It specifies CASSGGIPTAGYEQYF.

The chain couples TRBV6-2 or TRBV6-3 to TRBJ2-1; D possibly corresponds to TRBD1 (6 bases). V was trimmed by 7 bases and J by 0 bases, leaving 10 bases between them. The CDR3 covers 14 residues. In germline, CDR1 is MNHEY, CDR2 SVGEGT. CDR3 nucleotide sequence: TGTGCCAGCAACAGGGATTTCTCCTACAATGAGCAGTTCTTC. It is translated as CASNRDFSYNEQFF.

This clonotype occurred many times. The chain uses TRBV13 and TRBJ1-4; 9 bases are shared with TRBD1. Germline V gives CDR1 PRHDT, CDR2 FYEKMQ (reference sequence). With V trimmed by 5 bases and J by 3 bases, 7 bases remained unmatched. CDR3 size: 16 residues. CDR3 protein: CASSHTGGASNEKLFF. For the CDR3, the DNA is TGTGCCAGCAGCCACACAGGGGGCGCTTCTAATGAAAAACTGTTTTTT. The variable domain in full, with the rest retrieved from reference TRBV13 and TRBJ1-4, is AAGVIQSPRHLIKEKRETATLKCYPIPRHDTVYWYQQGPGQDPQFLISFYEKMQSDKGSIPDRFSAQQFSDYHSELNMSSLELGDSALYFCASSHTGGASNEKLFFGSGTQLSVL.

This chain links TRBV6-2 or TRBV6-3 with TRBJ1-1, with D unresolved. The germline V gene has CDR1 MNHEY and CDR2 SVGEGT. V shed 0 bases and J shed 1 base, with 6 bases lying between them. This CDR3 comprises 14 residues. The DNA of the CDR3 is TGTGCCAGCAGTTACTCAGACTCGAACACTGAAGCTTTCTTT. This sequence encodes CASSYSDSNTEAFF.

This clonotype rates as medium-sized. The V gene is TRBV20-1, the J gene TRBJ2-1, with 16 bases aligning to TRBD2. Germline CDR1 and CDR2: DFQATT and SNEGSKA (reference sequence). The CDR3 contains 14 residues. The V segment lost 8 bases and the J segment 8 bases; nucleotides outside the gene matches: 6. CDR3 sequence reads: CSTGTSGRAYEQFF. DNA of the CDR3: TGCAGTACCGGGACTAGCGGGAGGGCATATGAGCAGTTCTTC.

With respect to this clonotype: A much bigger clone sits one base away, suggesting this may be a read error. The conserved phenylalanine or tryptophan normally closing the CDR3 is absent here, so this likely arose from a read error. This chain uses TRBV12-5 with TRBJ2-3; D may correspond to TRBD1 or TRBD2 (5 bases each). Between the trimmed V and J ends, which lost 6 bases and 0 bases, there was a span of 7 bases. Per the germline V gene, CDR1 is LGHNT and CDR2 is FRNRAP. The CDR3 covers 13 residues. CDR3 DNA sequence: TGTGCTAGTGGCTGGGACAGCACAGATACGCAGTATTAT. It yields the protein CASGWDSTDTQYY.

V usage is TRBV14 and J usage is TRBJ2-3; the match to TRBD2 covers 12 bases. CDR3 length: 18 amino acids. CDR1 is SGHDN and CDR2 is FVKESK in the germline V gene. The J segment lost 6 bases and the V segment lost 3 bases, leaving 13 bases of the junction unmatched. CDR3 bases: TGTGCCAGCAGCCAGTTGGGGACTAGCGGGCCCCACCGGGATACGCAGTATTTT. Translating gives CASSQLGTSGPHRDTQYF.

This clonotype appeared many times. The chain joins TRBV7-3 to TRBJ2-3, with a weak D call TRBD2 (5 bases). Germline V gives CDR1 SGHTA, CDR2 FQGTGA. The V end lost 5 bases, the J end lost 0 bases, and 12 bases lay between the germline ends. This CDR3 region has 15 residues. The CDR3 sequence is CASSPASGSTDTQYF. For the CDR3, the DNA is TGTGCCAGCAGCCCAGCAAGCGGTAGCACAGATACGCAGTATTTT.

By proportion, this clonotype is medium-sized (0.01 to 0.1%). V is TRBV7-9 and J is TRBJ2-3; no clear D. Per the germline V gene, CDR1 is SEHNR and CDR2 is FQNEAQ (reference sequence). With 3 bases removed from V and 0 bases from J, the gap between germline ends came to 10 bases. The CDR3 loop spans 15 amino acids. The CDR3 sequence: CASSFLPDSTDTQYF. The CDR3 region has the DNA TGTGCCAGCAGCTTTCTCCCGGACAGCACAGATACGCAGTATTTT.

This clonotype was seen once. The CDR3 loop reads CSVGMSSNQPQHF. DNA of the CDR3: TGCAGCGTTGGGATGTCGAGCAATCAGCCCCAGCATTTT. The chain is built from TRBV29-1 and TRBJ1-5; D is ambiguous. The germline CDR1 and CDR2 sequences are SQVTM and ANQGSEA. V dropped 4 bases and J dropped 1 base, with 8 bases sitting between them. The CDR3 loop spans 13 amino acids.

This clonotype was seen once. The chain couples TRBV20-1 to TRBJ2-7, with a possible D match to TRBD1 (5 bases). Germline CDR1 is DFQATT and CDR2 is SNEGSKA (reference sequence). This CDR3 region has 15 residues. Trimming stripped 4 bases from V and 1 base from J, with 17 bases between. Written as DNA, the CDR3 is TGCAGTGCTACCTTTTGTAGGGGTAATTCCTACGAGCAGTACTTC. Encoded protein: CSATFCRGNSYEQYF.

The chain employs TRBV4-2 and TRBJ2-5, with 8 positions matching TRBD1. The V gene's germline CDR1 is LGHNA and CDR2 YNFKEQ. The CDR3 spans 16 residues. Trimming took 5 bases from V and 5 from J; bases not matched to a gene: 13. The CDR3, as DNA: TGTGCCAGCAGCGCCGGCAGGGGGCGCGTTGTGGAGACCCAGTACTTC. Its protein is CASSAGRGRVVETQYF.

At least ten counts were recorded for this clonotype. The gene calls are TRBV13 and TRBJ2-7, with D possibly matching TRBD1 (5 bases). This CDR3 contains 13 residues. Trimming pared 5 bases from V and 2 bases from J, leaving 10 bases between. Germline-derived CDR1 and CDR2 are PRHDT and FYEKMQ (reference sequence). In DNA form, the CDR3 reads TGTGCCAGCAGCGTAGACAGTACCTACGAGCAGTACTTC. It is translated as CASSVDSTYEQYF.

This clonotype was recorded many times. The chain combines TRBV29-1 with TRBJ2-7; D is unclear. The CDR3 has 13 residues. The germline CDR1 and CDR2 sequences are SQVTM and ANQGSEA. V dropped 4 bases and J dropped 4 bases, with 14 bases sitting between them. The CDR3 spells CSVVIGEWYEQYF. In DNA, the CDR3 is TGCAGCGTTGTGATCGGAGAATGGTACGAGCAGTACTTC.

The sample holds a few counts of this clonotype. The chain employs TRBV4-3 and TRBJ2-2; D possibly matches TRBD1 or TRBD2 (5 bases each). The CDR3 runs to 14 residues. Trimming left V 0 bases short and J 5 bases short, with 7 bases between. Germline loops: CDR1 LGHNA, CDR2 YSLEER. CDR3: CASSQEWGTGELFF. The CDR3 nucleotides read TGCGCCAGCAGCCAAGAATGGGGGACCGGGGAGCTGTTTTTT.

The J gene is TRBJ2-1, the V gene TRBV6-1; D perhaps matches TRBD2 (5 bases). Germline-derived CDR1 and CDR2 are MNHNS and SASEGT. The CDR3 is 12 amino acids. V lost 3 bases, J lost 7 bases, and 7 bases lay in between. CDR3 coding DNA: TGTGCCAGCAGTGATCCGGGAAATGAGCAGTTCTTC. It translates to CASSDPGNEQFF.

Of note for this clonotype: This may be a read error, as it is one base from a much larger clone. The rearrangement uses TRBV19 and TRBJ1-1; the D gene is possibly TRBD1 (5 bases). The germline V gene encodes CDR1 LNHDA and CDR2 SQIVND (reference sequence). The CDR3 is 12 amino acids. The CDR3: CDSSPRPRDAFF. CDR3 nucleotides: TGTGACAGTAGCCCTCGTCCAAGGGACGCTTTCTTT.

V and J are TRBV11-2 and TRBJ2-1; 9 bases align to TRBD2. Germline V CDR1 and CDR2: SGHAT, FQNNGV. V lost 0 bases to trimming and J lost 5 bases; unmatched junction nucleotides: 5. The CDR3 has 16 amino acids. CDR3 protein: CASSLDLGLANNEQFF. CDR3 bases: TGTGCCAGCAGCTTAGATCTAGGACTAGCGAACAATGAGCAGTTCTTC.

The table lists this clonotype with a few counts. The rearrangement joins TRBV29-1 to TRBJ2-7; D unresolved. CDR1 and CDR2 (germline): SQVTM, ANQGSEA. This CDR3 is 11 amino acids long. The V and J ends lost 2 bases and 8 bases respectively, with 10 bases between them. The CDR3 region has the DNA TGCAGCGTTGAAACGTGGGGTCAGCAGTACTTC. This codes for CSVETWGQQYF.

This clonotype was observed at least ten times. The V call is TRBV6-2 or TRBV6-3, the J call TRBJ1-5; 9 positions match TRBD1. V dropped 8 bases and J dropped 8; count of bases not matched to a gene: 13. The CDR3 runs to 15 residues. CDR1 and CDR2 (germline): MNHEY, SVGEGT. The CDR3 here is CASGTGLFGSEPQHF. The CDR3 bases are TGTGCCAGCGGGACAGGGCTGTTTGGAAGTGAGCCCCAGCATTTT.

In its sample, this clonotype was seen many times. V and J are TRBV19 and TRBJ2-7, with TRBD1 identical over 11 bases. CDR3 length: 14 residues. J was trimmed by 3 bases and V by 3 bases; bases with no gene match: 1. Germline lookup yields CDR1 LNHDA and CDR2 SQIVND (reference sequence). The CDR3: CASSMGQGDYEQYF. In nucleotides, the CDR3 is TGTGCCAGTAGTATGGGACAGGGGGACTACGAGCAGTACTTC.

This clonotype was recorded many times. J is TRBJ1-1 and V is TRBV28, with D unclear. This CDR3 is 14 amino acids long. Deletions cut 1 base from V and 0 bases from J, with 6 bases between. CDR1 MDHEN and CDR2 SYDVKM come from the germline V gene. The CDR3 DNA follows: TGTGCCAGCAGTTTATTCACCTTGAACACTGAAGCTTTCTTT. Its protein product is CASSLFTLNTEAFF.

The chain joins TRBV7-9 to TRBJ2-2, with unresolved D. CDR3 size: 16 residues. V lost 5 bases, J lost 1 base, and 14 bases lay in between. Germline CDR1 reads SEHNR; CDR2 reads FQNEAQ (reference sequence). The CDR3 sequence: CASSKPGQRNTGELFF. In nucleotides, the CDR3 is TGTGCCAGCAGCAAACCGGGTCAGAGGAACACCGGGGAGCTGTTTTTT.

At least ten counts were recorded for this clonotype. This chain joins TRBV6-4 and TRBJ1-6, with a possible D match to TRBD1 (5 bases). CDR3 length equals 13 residues. Trimming removed 2 bases at V and 6 bases at J, with 5 bases between. Germline V CDR1 and CDR2: MRHNA, SNTAGT. The CDR3 DNA follows: TGTGCCAGCAGTGACGACAGTAATTCACCCCTCCACTTT. This encodes CASSDDSNSPLHF.

This clonotype was picked up many times. The V and J genes are TRBV5-4 and TRBJ2-7; TRBD1 might be the D (5 bases). The CDR3 sequence is 13 residues long. V was pared by 4 bases and J by 2 bases, with 10 bases between. Germline CDR1 is SGHNT and CDR2 is YYREEE (reference sequence). Here the CDR3 reads CASSPDTTYEQYF. CDR3 DNA sequence: TGTGCCAGCAGCCCGGACACCACCTACGAGCAGTACTTC.

This sequence joins TRBV7-9 and TRBJ2-7; 7 nucleotides match TRBD2. The germline gives CDR1 SEHNR, CDR2 FQNEAQ (reference sequence). The CDR3 has 15 amino acids. V dropped 4 bases and J dropped 2; count of bases not matched to a gene: 8. The DNA of the CDR3 is TGTGCCAGCAGCTCGCCGGGGGGTTTCCCCTACGAGCAGTACTTC. Translated, it gives CASSSPGGFPYEQYF. Supplemented by reference TRBV7-9 and TRBJ2-7, the full variable domain reads DTGVSQNPRHKITKRGQNVTFRCDPISEHNRLYWYRQTLGQGPEFLTYFQNEAQLEKSRLLSDRFSAERPKGSFSTLEIQRTEQGDSAMYLCASSSPGGFPYEQYFGPGTRLTVT.